The 5 T cell receptor beta chains below come from one sample, sequenced in a study of T cell repertoires in cytomegalovirus infection. Using its own MiXCR run on the reads, TCRdb lists one record per CDR3 protein. The repertoire consists of 150,000 to 200,000 distinct CDR3 sequences, with 14% occurring once and the leading ten covering 25% to 30%. What was sequenced was PBMCs. These receptors came from a human donor in good health (CMV status not recorded). Some clones in this sample may be carry-over from other donors' samples.

This clonotype showed up just a few times. This rearrangement joins TRBV5-5 to TRBJ2-7; a weak D match, TRBD1 (6 bases). The germline V gene encodes CDR1 SGHKS and CDR2 YYEKEE (reference sequence). The CDR3 runs to 13 residues. V lost 3 bases and J 3 bases, leaving 10 bases between the germline ends. As DNA, the CDR3 is TGTGCCAGCAGCTCCGGGACATTCTACGAGCAGTACTTC. Translation: CASSSGTFYEQYF.

A single count supports this clonotype. The chain has TRBV14 and TRBJ2-2; 10 bases map to TRBD1. With 4 bases clipped from V and 5 bases from J, the junction kept 7 bases outside the gene matches. The CDR3 length is 16 residues. The germline CDR1 and CDR2 sequences are SGHDN and FVKESK. Here the CDR3 reads CASSLRDRGTTGELFF. The CDR3 DNA sequence: TGTGCCAGCAGCCTCCGGGACAGGGGAACGACCGGGGAGCTGTTTTTT.

The sample holds a few counts of this clonotype. V is TRBV28 and J is TRBJ2-5, with 7 bases matching TRBD2. Per germline, CDR1 MDHEN and CDR2 SYDVKM. The CDR3 is 15 amino acids. V shed 1 base and J 2 bases; nucleotides not matched to a gene: 4. Written as DNA, the CDR3 is TGTGCCAGCAGTTTATCGGGACTACTGCAAGAGACCCAGTACTTC. As protein: CASSLSGLLQETQYF. Supplemented by reference TRBV28 and TRBJ2-5, the full variable domain reads DVKVTQSSRYLVKRTGEKVFLECVQDMDHENMFWYRQDPGLGLRLIYFSYDVKMKEKGDIPEGYSVSREKKERFSLILESASTNQTSMYLCASSLSGLLQETQYFGPGTRLLVL.

The chain couples TRBV12-3 or TRBV12-4 to TRBJ2-1; no clear D. The CDR3 contains 12 residues. The ends were cut back, 5 bases at V and 7 bases at J, with 9 bases in the middle. The CDR3 here is CASSPSRNEQFF. CDR3 sequence (DNA): TGTGCCAGCAGTCCCTCCAGGAATGAGCAGTTCTTC.

This clonotype occurred many times. The chain joins TRBV7-6 to TRBJ2-3; 10 nucleotides match TRBD2. In germline, CDR1 is SGHVS, CDR2 FNYEAQ. CDR3 size: 18 residues. Trimming at V came to 2 bases and at J to 1 base, leaving 9 bases not matched to a gene. The DNA of the CDR3 is TGTGCCAGCAGCTTAACGCTCCTAGCGGGGGACGGCACAGATACGCAGTATTTT. The encoded protein is CASSLTLLAGDGTDTQYF.